A single sample gave rise to the 17 T cell receptor beta chains below, sequenced in a study of blood T cell repertoires in COVID-19. The data were produced by immunoSEQ multiplex PCR, yet TCRdb's version contains in-frame clones alone and is incomplete. The data show about 92,000 clones, roughly 80% seen once. The sequenced sample consisted of peripheral blood. Receptors originate from a woman in her seventies with acute or convalescent COVID-19.

The rearrangement uses TRBV23-1 and TRBJ1-1; weak D call: TRBD1 (5 bases). TRBV23-1 falls under the ORF class, with uncertain function. Trimming left V 3 bases short and J 0 bases short, with 20 bases between. The CDR3 sequence is 18 residues long. CDR3 residues: CASSHGGERTIMNTEAFF. The CDR3 DNA reads TGCGCCAGCAGTCATGGGGGGGAGAGAACGATCATGAACACTGAAGCTTTCTTT.

This clone has just a few counts. The chain joins TRBV6-5 to TRBJ1-6; 10 positions match TRBD1. The CDR3 totals 14 residues. The germline V gene encodes CDR1 MNHEY and CDR2 SVGAGI. J gave up 10 bases and V 5 bases, and 5 bases lay outside the gene matches. The CDR3: CASSPTGGASPLHF. In DNA form, the CDR3 reads TGTGCCAGCAGTCCGACAGGGGGCGCCTCACCCCTCCACTTT.

Written as DNA, the CDR3 is TGTGCCACCAGTGATTTGCGGCTAGGAGACACCGGGGAGCTGTTTTTT. It codes for CATSDLRLGDTGELFF. This chain connects TRBV24-1 to TRBJ2-2; D is undetermined. This CDR3 is 16 amino acids long. CDR1 is KGHDR, CDR2 SFDVKD, per germline. Trimming pared 0 bases from V and 3 bases from J, leaving 10 bases between.

This sequence joins TRBV30 and TRBJ1-2; 8 nucleotides agree with TRBD1. This CDR3 region has 12 residues. V gave up 5 bases and J gave up 4 bases; unmatched junction bases: 3. Germline V gene lookup returns CDR1 GTSNPN and CDR2 SVGIG (reference sequence). CDR3 in DNA: TGTGCCTGGGACAGGGGTTCCTATGGCTACACCTTC. Its translation is CAWDRGSYGYTF.

The table lists this clone with many counts. The chain carries TRBV2 and TRBJ2-6; tentatively, D is TRBD2 (6 bases). The CDR3 length is 16 residues. V was clipped by 8 bases and J by 3 bases, with 17 bases between them. Germline V gene lookup returns CDR1 SNHLY and CDR2 FYNNEI. The CDR3 sequence is CASSGTVRGGANVLTF. DNA of the CDR3: TGTGCCAGCTCAGGGACTGTCCGGGGTGGGGCCAACGTCCTGACTTTC.

The V gene is TRBV2, the J gene TRBJ1-5; perhaps TRBD1 as D (6 bases). The CDR3 totals 14 residues. Germline CDR1 SNHLY, CDR2 FYNNEI. V lost 3 bases, J lost 7 bases, and 13 bases lay in between. CDR3 sequence reads: CASSEGGAGQPQHF. Written as DNA, the CDR3 is TGTGCCAGCAGTGAGGGGGGGGCAGGACAGCCCCAGCATTTT.

The CDR3, as DNA: TGTGCCAGCAGTTTAGGGTTTCGCCGGGACAGGGGGCTCGGCTACACCTTC. It translates to CASSLGFRRDRGLGYTF. The chain recombines TRBV28 with TRBJ1-2; 12 nucleotides align to TRBD1. Germline trimming cut 2 bases from V and 8 bases from J; bases unmatched to any gene: 12. CDR3 length: 17 amino acids. Germline-derived CDR1 and CDR2 are MDHEN and SYDVKM.

This chain connects TRBV7-9 to TRBJ1-6, with a tentative D call TRBD1 (6 bases). Trimming left V 4 bases short and J 9 bases short, with 13 bases between. The germline V gene has CDR1 SEHNR and CDR2 FQNEAQ (reference sequence). The length of the CDR3 is 14 residues. CDR3 in amino acids: CASSSGGLGSPLHF. The DNA for the CDR3 is TGTGCCAGCAGCTCCGGGGGGCTCGGTTCACCCCTCCACTTT.

The chain carries TRBV2 and TRBJ2-1; TRBD1 aligns across 8 bases. This CDR3 has 16 amino acids. After removal of 2 bases from V and 6 bases from J, the junction contained 9 bases not matched to a gene. Germline loops: CDR1 SNHLY, CDR2 FYNNEI. CDR3 bases: TGTGCCAGCAGTGAACGCCAGGGGGCCTCCGGCAATGAGCAGTTCTTC. Its translation is CASSERQGASGNEQFF.

The genes are TRBV7-3 and TRBJ2-2; D is unclear. CDR3 size: 16 residues. Germline loops: CDR1 SGHTA, CDR2 FQGTGA. Trimming left V 5 bases short and J 5 bases short, with 18 bases between. CDR3 sequence reads: CASSPGRIPGTGELFF. The CDR3 DNA reads TGTGCCAGCAGCCCTGGGCGCATCCCAGGAACCGGGGAGCTGTTTTTT.

V and J are TRBV7-2 and TRBJ1-6; 8 positions match TRBD1. CDR3 size: 15 residues. Trimming removed 3 bases from V and 5 bases from J; junction bases left unmatched: 3. The germline CDR1 and CDR2 sequences are SGHTA and FQGNSA. CDR3 loop: CASSLQGQDNSPLHF. In nucleotides, the CDR3 is TGTGCCAGCAGCTTGCAGGGACAGGATAATTCACCCCTCCACTTT.

This clone was observed a handful of times. J is TRBJ2-4 and V is TRBV7-9, with D perhaps TRBD2 (6 bases). This CDR3 contains 16 residues. V was shortened by 1 base and J by 0 bases, with 10 bases between the two germline ends. Germline lookup yields CDR1 SEHNR and CDR2 FQNEAQ (reference sequence). CDR3 amino acids: CASSLEGGVAKNIQYF. Here the CDR3 DNA reads TGTGCCAGCAGCTTAGAGGGCGGGGTAGCCAAAAACATTCAGTACTTC. The variable domain in full, with the rest retrieved from reference TRBV7-9 and TRBJ2-4, is DTGVSQNPRHKITKRGQNVTFRCDPISEHNRLYWYRQTLGQGPEFLTYFQNEAQLEKSRLLSDRFSAERPKGSFSTLEIQRTEQGDSAMYLCASSLEGGVAKNIQYFGAGTRLSVL.

The chain employs TRBV7-8 and TRBJ2-2; tentative D call: TRBD2 (6 bases). The CDR3 totals 15 residues. CDR1 is SGHVS and CDR2 is FQNEAQ in the germline V gene. The V end was cut by 5 bases, the J end by 0 bases, with 10 bases between. The CDR3 protein is CASSVTGANTGELFF. CDR3 coding DNA: TGTGCCAGCAGCGTTACGGGAGCGAACACCGGGGAGCTGTTTTTT.

The rearrangement links TRBV18 to TRBJ2-2; 7 nucleotides match TRBD1. Trimming removed 6 bases from V and 2 bases from J; junction bases left unmatched: 6. Germline-derived CDR1 and CDR2 are KGHSH and LQKENI. CDR3 length equals 15 residues. CDR3 protein: CASSRGQLNTGELFF. The CDR3 DNA is TGTGCCAGCTCCCGGGGACAGTTAAACACCGGGGAGCTGTTTTTT.

This rearrangement joins TRBV19 to TRBJ2-6; 11 bases match TRBD1. V trimming: 5 bases; J trimming: 1 base; junction bases outside the gene matches: 7. The CDR3 is 18 amino acids. Germline loops: CDR1 LNHDA, CDR2 SQIVND (reference sequence). As DNA, the CDR3 is TGTGCCAGTAGTCGGGCCGGGACAGGGGGTTCTGGGGCCAACGTCCTGACTTTC. As protein: CASSRAGTGGSGANVLTF. Full variable domain (remainder filled in from reference TRBV19 and TRBJ2-6): DGGITQSPKYLFRKEGQNVTLSCEQNLNHDAMYWYRQDPGQGLRLIYYSQIVNDFQKGDIAEGYSVSREKKESFPLTVTSAQKNPTAFYLCASSRAGTGGSGANVLTFGAGSRLTVL.

V is TRBV5-1 and J is TRBJ2-5; D possibly corresponds to TRBD2 (6 bases). The CDR3 length is 15 residues. Trimming removed 4 bases from V and 2 bases from J, with 15 bases in between. Germline V gene data show CDR1 as SGHRS and CDR2 as YFSETQ. The CDR3 here is CASSPTGGWQETQYF. The CDR3 DNA reads TGCGCCAGCAGCCCAACCGGGGGTTGGCAAGAGACCCAGTACTTC.

This chain uses TRBV11-1 with TRBJ1-1, with unresolved D. Germline values: CDR1 SGHAT, CDR2 FQDESV (reference sequence). The length of the CDR3 is 15 residues. With 1 base removed from V and 0 bases from J, the gap between germline ends came to 9 bases. The CDR3 is CASSLVGGMNTEAFF. The CDR3 nucleotides read TGTGCCAGCAGCTTAGTAGGAGGGATGAACACTGAAGCTTTCTTT. Drawing the rest from reference TRBV11-1 and TRBJ1-1, the complete variable domain is EAEVAQSPRYKITEKSQAVAFWCDPISGHATLYWYRQILGQGPELLVQFQDESVVDDSQLPKDRFSAERLKGVDSTLKIQPAELGDSAMYLCASSLVGGMNTEAFFGQGTRLTVV.